This T cell receptor (beta chain) was captured by sequencing in a study of shared clonotypes between healthy human individuals. The wider study: A donor's plate count was three for CD4 naive and three for CD4 memory; CD8 naive had two and CD8 memory one. Study-level findings and limits: Estimated richness was generally greater in naive than memory subsets.

Between the trimmed V and J ends, which lost 4 bases and 6 bases, there was a span of 19 bases. The CDR3 covers 15 residues. Germline CDR1 is ENHRY and CDR2 is SYGVKD. The sample holds a few counts of this clone. The antigen is not known. This table comes from immunoSEQ multiplex PCR, and its TCRdb copy is limited to in-frame clones, with some not included. The sample has nearly 750,000 clones, about two thirds seen once. The sequence was obtained from a woman younger than 45 in good health. Specimen: memory CD4+ T cells sorted from blood. As to subset: CD45RA-negative fraction. V and J are TRBV10-3 and TRBJ2-7; perhaps TRBD1 as D (6 bases). The CDR3 protein is CAISAWGQESREQYF. The DNA of the CDR3 is TGTGCCATCAGTGCCTGGGGGCAGGAGAGCCGCGAGCAGTACTTC.